Listed here are 7 T cell receptor beta chains from one sample, sequenced in a study of CD8 T cells in Susac syndrome. After extraction with the RNeasy kit, roughly 0.45 to 1 ug of the RNA was reverse transcribed using random hexamers. TCRdb re-derived calls from the immunoSEQ multiplex PCR reads in MiXCR, one entry per CDR3 protein. The sample contains about 130,000 distinct CDR3 sequences, around 94% of which appear only once. Material: CD8+ T cells from PBMCs. These receptors were taken from a human donor with Susac syndrome.

The chain has TRBV12-3 or TRBV12-4 and TRBJ1-2, with TRBD1 identical over 12 bases. The V gene end was trimmed by 5 bases and the J gene end by 8 bases; junction bases not matched to a gene: 9. CDR3 length equals 15 residues. The CDR3 spells CASSPTGTGGGGYTF. The CDR3 nucleotides read TGTGCCAGCAGTCCTACCGGGACAGGGGGCGGGGGCTACACCTTC.

The chain uses TRBV15 and TRBJ2-5; 10 positions match TRBD2. This CDR3 contains 17 residues. V dropped 5 bases and J dropped 0; count of bases not matched to a gene: 9. Looked up from germline, CDR1 is LNHNV and CDR2 is YYDKDF (reference sequence). DNA for the CDR3: TGTGCCACCAGCGGAACCCAAGCGGGGGGGTACCAAGAGACCCAGTACTTC. This sequence encodes CATSGTQAGGYQETQYF.

This clonotype was recorded only once. One junction end does not reproduce the germline sequence, and a read error may be involved. This chain connects TRBV30 to TRBJ1-2; D not resolved. Germline V gene sequence: CDR1 GTSNPN, CDR2 SVGIG (reference sequence). The CDR3 covers 11 residues. In nucleotides, the CDR3 is TGTGCCTGGAGCCGGAGACAAATAGCTCACTTC. Protein product: CAWSRRQIAHF.

This clonotype was found once. V usage is TRBV10-3 and J usage is TRBJ2-1, with D tentatively TRBD1 (6 bases). Germline values: CDR1 ENHRY, CDR2 SYGVKD. V was cut by 1 base and J by 9 bases, with 19 bases left in between. The CDR3 has 16 residues. The chain's CDR3 is CAISEYGTSNRGEQFF. In DNA, the CDR3 is TGTGCCATCAGTGAGTACGGGACATCGAACCGGGGTGAGCAGTTCTTC.

The CDR3 reads CASSYGTEQYF. The CDR3, as DNA: TGTGCCAGCAGCTACGGTACCGAGCAGTACTTC. The rearrangement joins TRBV7-2 to TRBJ2-7; D unresolved. With 4 bases removed from V and 6 bases from J, the gap between germline ends came to 7 bases. The CDR3 has 11 residues. The germline V gene encodes CDR1 SGHTA and CDR2 FQGNSA.

The chain combines TRBV10-3 with TRBJ2-3; 7 bases map to TRBD2. The CDR3 loop spans 15 amino acids. V shed 4 bases and J 2 bases; nucleotides not matched to a gene: 6. Per the germline V gene, CDR1 is ENHRY and CDR2 is SYGVKD. CDR3 sequence: CAISGASGYTDTQYF. The CDR3 nucleotides read TGTGCCATCAGTGGGGCTAGCGGTTACACAGATACGCAGTATTTT.

The rearrangement links TRBV27 to TRBJ2-5; the match to TRBD2 covers 7 bases. J gave up 7 bases and V 2 bases, and 7 bases lay outside the gene matches. Germline V CDR1 and CDR2: MNHEY, SMNVEV (reference sequence). This CDR3 contains 14 residues. The CDR3 is CASSLVGLTGTQYF. CDR3 bases: TGTGCCAGCAGTTTAGTGGGACTAACGGGGACCCAGTACTTC.